These 3 T cell receptor beta chains were sequenced from one sample in a study of CD8+ T cells in alopecia areata. cDNA serving as the sequencing template came from extracted, reverse transcribed RNA. The protocol was immunoSEQ multiplex PCR, while the TCRdb copy is restricted to in-frame clones and leaves out a portion. Here the sample spans fewer than 80,000 clones, 50% to 75% being singletons. The sample was CD8+ T cells sorted from blood, taken at week 0. All receptors come from a human donor with alopecia areata.

The J gene is TRBJ1-2, the V gene TRBV7-9, with TRBD1 identical over 7 bases. The CDR3 spans 11 residues. Trimming cost V 8 bases and J 4 bases; bases outside gene matches: 1. Germline loops: CDR1 SEHNR, CDR2 FQNEAQ (reference sequence). CDR3: CASGTAYGYTF. Written as DNA, the CDR3 is TGTGCCAGCGGGACAGCCTATGGCTACACCTTC.

The rearrangement joins TRBV30 to TRBJ2-7; D might be TRBD1 (5 bases). V was pared by 0 bases and J by 3 bases, with 9 bases between. CDR3 size: 13 residues. The germline V gene encodes CDR1 GTSNPN and CDR2 SVGIG (reference sequence). The CDR3 DNA reads as TGTGCCTGGAGTGTAGGGGTCTACTACGAGCAGTACTTC. Amino acid sequence: CAWSVGVYYEQYF.

This chain links TRBV6-4 with TRBJ2-3, with 12 bases matching TRBD2. The CDR3 is made up of 15 amino acids. V gave up 3 bases and J gave up 4 bases; unmatched junction bases: 2. Germline values: CDR1 MRHNA, CDR2 SNTAGT. Here the CDR3 reads CASSDTSGGPDTQYF. CDR3 nucleotides: TGTGCCAGCAGTGATACTAGCGGGGGGCCAGATACGCAGTATTTT.